This T cell receptor (beta chain) was captured by sequencing in a study of blood T cell repertoires in COVID-19. Assay: immunoSEQ multiplex PCR; the TCRdb copy retains only in-frame clones and omits some. The sample consists of approximately 260,000 clones, roughly 90% of them appearing once. CDR3 size: 14 residues. CDR1 SGHTA and CDR2 FQGNSA come from the germline V gene. Trimming took 2 bases from V and 6 from J, leaving 11 bases between them. The TCR sequence derives from a woman aged 60-75 years with COVID-19, enrolled during active disease. Sequencing was carried out using peripheral blood. This rearrangement joins TRBV7-2 to TRBJ2-4; TRBD1 might be the D (6 bases). The CDR3 coding sequence is TGTGCCAGCAGCTTACCCGGGACACCAAACATTCAGTACTTC. Protein product: CASSLPGTPNIQYF.